This T cell receptor (beta chain) was sequenced in a study of monozygotic twins with inflammatory bowel disease. Regarding this clonotype: Its antigen is as yet unknown.

Germline CDR1 and CDR2: DFQATT and SNEGSKA (reference sequence). The length of the CDR3 is 15 residues. Study-level points and caveats: Compared with healthy co-twins, IBD patients showed reduced TCRbeta repertoire diversity by inverse Simpson.

There were eight separate reactions per sample in which cDNA was made. TCRdb re-called the 5' RACE reads, yielding one record per CDR3 amino acid sequence without DNA. There are 300,000 to 350,000 distinct CDR3 sequences in the sample, with 2% to 2.5% held by the top ten. The sequence came from a human donor with ulcerative colitis or Crohn's disease, or a healthy co-twin of an affected twin (not recorded which). The sample consisted of blood. This chain links TRBV20-1 with TRBJ2-1; checking the TCRdb D call of TRBD1 is not possible without DNA. The CDR3 loop reads CSARDGTGGHNEQFF.